Presented here are 25 T cell receptor beta chains from one specimen sequenced in a study of blood T cell repertoires in COVID-19. TCRdb's copy holds only in-frame clones and misses some; the assay was immunoSEQ multiplex PCR. The table records over 90,000 clones, approximately 84% of them present only once. Specimen: peripheral blood. Receptors originate from a human donor in a cohort sampled during active COVID-19.

This clone has a single count. The chain has TRBV19 and TRBJ2-5, with D possibly TRBD2 on 6 matching bases. CDR1 LNHDA and CDR2 SQIVND come from the germline V gene (reference sequence). V shed 6 bases and J shed 5 bases, with 16 bases lying between them. CDR3 length: 14 residues. The DNA for the CDR3 is TGTGCCAGTAGCAAAGGAGGGAATAGGGAGACCCAGTACTTC. This translates into CASSKGGNRETQYF. Variable domain in full (rest from reference TRBV19 and TRBJ2-5): DGGITQSPKYLFRKEGQNVTLSCEQNLNHDAMYWYRQDPGQGLRLIYYSQIVNDFQKGDIAEGYSVSREKKESFPLTVTSAQKNPTAFYLCASSKGGNRETQYFGPGTRLLVL.

The genes are TRBV5-4 and TRBJ2-7, with TRBD1 identical over 10 bases. Germline CDR1 and CDR2: SGHNT and YYREEE (reference sequence). The trim removed 4 bases at V and 4 bases at J, leaving 8 bases unmatched. The CDR3 sequence is 15 residues long. In nucleotides, the CDR3 is TGTGCCAGCAGCCCCCCGGGACAGGGGCGATACGAGCAGTACTTC. It encodes CASSPPGQGRYEQYF.

J is TRBJ1-5 and V is TRBV12-5; TRBD1 is a possible D gene (5 bases). V dropped 6 bases and J dropped 4 bases, with 7 bases sitting between them. Germline V gene lookup returns CDR1 LGHNT and CDR2 FRNRAP. The CDR3 runs to 12 residues. In nucleotides, the CDR3 is TGTGCTAGTGGGCCAGGGAATCAGCCCCAGCATTTT. As protein: CASGPGNQPQHF.

The chain links TRBV4-3 to TRBJ2-1; 8 bases agree with TRBD2. The CDR3 is made up of 16 amino acids. Germline assignment: CDR1 LGHNA and CDR2 YSLEER. V lost 4 bases, J lost 2 bases, and 7 bases stayed unmatched. The CDR3 region has the DNA TGCGCCAGCAGCCGAGACGCGGGGGGCACCTACAATGAGCAGTTCTTC. Its protein is CASSRDAGGTYNEQFF.

This clone has just a few counts. The rearrangement uses TRBV18 and TRBJ1-6; D is uncertain. Germline CDR1 KGHSH, CDR2 LQKENI. V lost 6 bases and J lost 0, with 9 bases in between. The length of the CDR3 is 15 residues. The chain's CDR3 is CASSGMSSYNSPLHF. The CDR3 region has the DNA TGTGCCAGCTCCGGTATGAGCTCCTATAATTCACCCCTCCACTTT. Full variable domain (rest looked up from reference TRBV18 and TRBJ1-6): NAGVMQNPRHLVRRRGQEARLRCSPMKGHSHVYWYRQLPEEGLKFMVYLQKENIIDESGMPKERFSAEFPKEGPSILRIQQVVRGDSAAYFCASSGMSSYNSPLHFGNGTRLTVT.

The genes are TRBV19 and TRBJ1-3, with 8 bases aligning to TRBD1. V was clipped by 5 bases and J by 2 bases; unmatched bases: 2. Germline V gene sequence: CDR1 LNHDA, CDR2 SQIVND (reference sequence). CDR3 size: 14 residues. In nucleotides, the CDR3 is TGTGCCAGTAGTGGACAGGGTGCTGGAAACACCATATATTTT. Its protein product is CASSGQGAGNTIYF.

This clone is a singleton in its sample. This chain links TRBV7-2 with TRBJ1-1; a possible D gene is TRBD1 (6 bases). Germline CDR1 is SGHTA and CDR2 is FQGNSA. V shed 6 bases and J shed 1 base, with 18 bases lying between them. This CDR3 has 16 residues. The CDR3 loop is CASRRPPGHGNTEAFF. DNA of the CDR3: TGTGCCAGCAGGAGACCACCGGGACACGGGAACACTGAAGCTTTCTTT.

The chain employs TRBV18 and TRBJ1-4; 8 bases are shared with TRBD1. Germline lookup yields CDR1 KGHSH and CDR2 LQKENI. The CDR3 is made up of 15 amino acids. The V and J ends lost 1 base and 7 bases, in that order; junction bases with no gene match: 5. CDR3 amino acids: CASSPRTGLGEKLFF. In nucleotides, the CDR3 is TGTGCCAGCTCACCACGGACAGGGCTTGGTGAAAAACTGTTTTTT. The complete variable domain, with remaining parts taken from reference TRBV18 and TRBJ1-4, reads NAGVMQNPRHLVRRRGQEARLRCSPMKGHSHVYWYRQLPEEGLKFMVYLQKENIIDESGMPKERFSAEFPKEGPSILRIQQVVRGDSAAYFCASSPRTGLGEKLFFGSGTQLSVL.

The V gene is TRBV4-1, the J gene TRBJ1-5, with TRBD1 as a possible D gene (6 bases). V lost 2 bases and J 3 bases, leaving 14 bases between the germline ends. This CDR3 comprises 16 residues. CDR1 MGHRA and CDR2 YSYEKL come from the germline V gene. The CDR3 DNA follows: TGCGCCAGCAGCCAAACCGGGACATCGGTCAATCAGCCCCAGCATTTT. This translates into CASSQTGTSVNQPQHF.

The chain combines TRBV1 with TRBJ2-1; TRBD2 is the table's D call, not checked against the DNA. TRBV1 counts as a pseudogene. The CDR3 loop spans 16 amino acids. The CDR3 region has the DNA TGCACCAGCAGCCCTCCAATGTCGGTGATGCCCCTAGGCCGGTTCTTC. The encoded protein is CTSSPPMSVMPLGRFF.

The V gene is TRBV7-6, the J gene TRBJ2-3; tentatively, D is TRBD2 (6 bases). With 3 bases removed from V and 5 bases from J, the gap between germline ends came to 15 bases. CDR3 length: 15 residues. From germline, CDR1 is SGHVS and CDR2 FNYEAQ. This chain's CDR3 is CASSLVDSRGDTQYF. The CDR3 DNA sequence: TGTGCCAGCAGCTTGGTCGATTCGCGGGGAGATACGCAGTATTTT.

This chain links TRBV23-1 with TRBJ1-5; D uncertain. TRBV23-1 is given ORF status, its function remaining uncertain. Trimming stripped 5 bases from V and 2 bases from J, with 13 bases between. There are 15 residues in the CDR3. CDR3 protein: CASSTPRYGNQPQHF. The CDR3 bases are TGCGCCAGCAGTACCCCGAGGTATGGCAATCAGCCCCAGCATTTT.

This chain joins TRBV18 and TRBJ2-7, with 8 bases matching TRBD1. Per the germline V gene, CDR1 is KGHSH and CDR2 is LQKENI. The CDR3 has 14 residues. J was trimmed by 2 bases and V by 6 bases; bases with no gene match: 6. DNA of the CDR3: TGTGCCAGCTCCGATGGACAGGGTACCTACGAGCAGTACTTC. This encodes CASSDGQGTYEQYF.

This clone was recorded a few times. The chain employs TRBV28 and TRBJ1-2; 7 bases match TRBD1. This CDR3 is 15 amino acids long. V dropped 5 bases and J dropped 8; count of bases not matched to a gene: 14. Looked up from germline, CDR1 is MDHEN and CDR2 is SYDVKM. The CDR3 nucleotides are TGTGCCAGCAGTCCCGCCATTGGACAGGCAGCGGGCTACACCTTC. It yields the protein CASSPAIGQAAGYTF.

The rearrangement uses TRBV5-4 and TRBJ2-3; TRBD2 aligns across 10 bases. Germline CDR1 is SGHNT and CDR2 is YYREEE (reference sequence). CDR3 length: 15 residues. V trimming: 5 bases; J trimming: 3 bases; junction bases outside the gene matches: 6. DNA of the CDR3: TGTGCCAGCAGTCCGAGCGGGGGGGCTACAGATACGCAGTATTTT. This gives the protein CASSPSGGATDTQYF.

The J gene is TRBJ1-2, the V gene TRBV5-6, with 7 bases aligning to TRBD1. CDR3 length: 14 residues. The V gene's germline CDR1 is SGHDT and CDR2 YYEEEE. After removal of 5 bases from V and 3 bases from J, the junction contained 7 bases not matched to a gene. DNA of the CDR3: TGTGCCAGCAGTGGCAGGGGGACGTACTATGGCTACACCTTC. Translation gives CASSGRGTYYGYTF.

V usage is TRBV2 and J usage is TRBJ2-7; 12 nucleotides match TRBD2. With 5 bases clipped from V and 7 bases from J, the junction kept 12 bases outside the gene matches. Looked up from germline, CDR1 is SNHLY and CDR2 is FYNNEI. The CDR3 spans 16 residues. The CDR3 sequence: CASSYRTSGKSSEQYF. The CDR3 DNA reads as TGTGCCAGCAGTTACCGGACTAGCGGGAAATCGAGTGAGCAGTACTTC. The entire variable domain, with the rest obtained from reference TRBV2 and TRBJ2-7, is as follows: EPEVTQTPSHQVTQMGQEVILRCVPISNHLYFYWYRQILGQKVEFLVSFYNNEISEKSEIFDDQFSVERPDGSNFTLKIRSTKLEDSAMYFCASSYRTSGKSSEQYFGPGTRLTVT.

V usage is TRBV19 and J usage is TRBJ1-1, with a weak D call TRBD1 (5 bases). V was trimmed by 3 bases and J by 3 bases, leaving 17 bases between them. CDR3 length: 16 amino acids. From germline, CDR1 is LNHDA and CDR2 SQIVND (reference sequence). The CDR3 region is CASSIGRVGLDTEAFF. The CDR3 region has the DNA TGTGCCAGTAGTATCGGCAGGGTAGGTTTGGACACTGAAGCTTTCTTT.

The V call is TRBV7-9, the J call TRBJ1-1; the D is unclear. V was shortened by 3 bases and J by 3 bases, with 11 bases between the two germline ends. This CDR3 is built from 14 residues. Germline CDR1 and CDR2: SEHNR and FQNEAQ (reference sequence). As DNA, the CDR3 is TGTGCCAGCAGCTTGGTCAGGTTAGACACTGAAGCTTTCTTT. It encodes CASSLVRLDTEAFF. The variable domain in full, completed from reference TRBV7-9 and TRBJ1-1, reads DTGVSQNPRHKITKRGQNVTFRCDPISEHNRLYWYRQTLGQGPEFLTYFQNEAQLEKSRLLSDRFSAERPKGSFSTLEIQRTEQGDSAMYLCASSLVRLDTEAFFGQGTRLTVV.

This chain uses TRBV7-2 with TRBJ1-4; D is perhaps TRBD1 (6 bases). The CDR3 loop spans 14 amino acids. Germline values: CDR1 SGHTA, CDR2 FQGNSA. Between the trimmed V and J ends, which lost 5 bases and 3 bases, there was a span of 10 bases. CDR3 amino acids: CASSTGPPNEKLFF. The CDR3 region has the DNA TGTGCCAGCAGCACAGGGCCTCCTAATGAAAAACTGTTTTTT.

V is TRBV5-1 and J is TRBJ1-1, with D possibly matching TRBD1 (6 bases). Germline lookup yields CDR1 SGHRS and CDR2 YFSETQ. This CDR3 contains 12 residues. V lost 0 bases and J 10 bases, leaving 10 bases between the germline ends. This CDR3 is CASSLAGVGAFF. CDR3 nucleotide sequence: TGCGCCAGCAGCTTGGCAGGGGTTGGAGCTTTCTTT.

The chain employs TRBV5-1 and TRBJ1-5, with 8 nucleotides matching TRBD1. J lost 2 bases, V lost 4 bases, and 8 bases had no gene match. In germline, CDR1 is SGHRS, CDR2 YFSETQ. The CDR3 contains 16 residues. The CDR3 region is CASSLQPTGGNQPQHF. CDR3 coding DNA: TGCGCCAGCAGCCTTCAACCGACAGGGGGCAATCAGCCCCAGCATTTT.

The genes are TRBV5-8 and TRBJ1-4; no definite D call. Germline CDR1 SGHTS, CDR2 YDEGEE. This CDR3 has 14 amino acids. V gave up 4 bases and J gave up 0 bases, with 7 bases separating them. The CDR3 loop reads CASSPIATNEKLFF. In nucleotides, the CDR3 is TGTGCCAGCAGCCCCATTGCAACTAATGAAAAACTGTTTTTT.

The CDR3 is CASSLAGLAGGIEQYF. CDR3 nucleotides: TGTGCCAGCAGCTTAGCGGGGCTAGCGGGGGGCATCGAGCAGTACTTC. This sequence joins TRBV7-9 and TRBJ2-7; TRBD2 agrees at 11 bases. The trim removed 0 bases at V and 6 bases at J, leaving 7 bases unmatched. Germline CDR1 and CDR2: SEHNR and FQNEAQ (reference sequence). The CDR3 has 16 residues.

The V gene is TRBV5-1, the J gene TRBJ2-3; D uncertain. The germline V gene has CDR1 SGHRS and CDR2 YFSETQ. The germline V and J ends were trimmed by 4 bases and 5 bases, with 14 bases remaining between them. CDR3 length: 14 amino acids. CDR3 bases: TGCGCCAGCAGCCCCGCGGAGCTCGTAGATACGCAGTATTTT. Its translation is CASSPAELVDTQYF. The entire variable domain, with the rest obtained from reference TRBV5-1 and TRBJ2-3, is as follows: KAGVTQTPRYLIKTRGQQVTLSCSPISGHRSVSWYQQTPGQGLQFLFEYFSETQRNKGNFPGRFSGRQFSNSRSEMNVSTLELGDSALYLCASSPAELVDTQYFGPGTRLTVL.